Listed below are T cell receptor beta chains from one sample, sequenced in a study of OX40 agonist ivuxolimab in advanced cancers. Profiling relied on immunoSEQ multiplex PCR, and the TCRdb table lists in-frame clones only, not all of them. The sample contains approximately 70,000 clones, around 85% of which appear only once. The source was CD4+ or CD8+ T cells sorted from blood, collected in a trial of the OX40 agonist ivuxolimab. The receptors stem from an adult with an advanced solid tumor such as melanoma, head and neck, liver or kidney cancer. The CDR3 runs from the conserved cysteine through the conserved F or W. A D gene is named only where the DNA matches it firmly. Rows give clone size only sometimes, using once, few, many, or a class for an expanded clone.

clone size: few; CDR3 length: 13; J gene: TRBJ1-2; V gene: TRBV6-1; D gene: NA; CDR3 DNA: TGTGCCAGCAGCGCCGGGCGGTGGGATGGCTACACCTTC; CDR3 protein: CASSAGRWDGYTF
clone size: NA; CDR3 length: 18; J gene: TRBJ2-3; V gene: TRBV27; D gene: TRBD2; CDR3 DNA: TGTGCCAGCAGTTTATCGGCCCGACTAGCTCGTCGTACAGATACGCAGTATTTT; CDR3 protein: CASSLSARLARRTDTQYF
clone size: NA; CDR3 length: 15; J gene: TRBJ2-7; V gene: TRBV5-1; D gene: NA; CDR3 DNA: TGCGCCAGCAGCTTGAAGGGAGGGACACCCTACGAGCAGTACTTC; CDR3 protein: CASSLKGGTPYEQYF
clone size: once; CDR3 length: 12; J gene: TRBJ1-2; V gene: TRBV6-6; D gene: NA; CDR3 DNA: TGTGCCAGCAGTCGGACGGACTATGGCTACACCTTC; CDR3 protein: CASSRTDYGYTF
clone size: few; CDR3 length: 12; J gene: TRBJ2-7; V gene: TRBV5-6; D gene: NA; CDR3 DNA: TGTGCCAGCAGCTGGAGGGGCTACGAGCAGTACTTC; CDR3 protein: CASSWRGYEQYF
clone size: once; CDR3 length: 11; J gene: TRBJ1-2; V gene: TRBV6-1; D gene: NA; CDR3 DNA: TGTGCCAGCAGCCCGGCTGTAGGCTACACCTTC; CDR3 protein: CASSPAVGYTF
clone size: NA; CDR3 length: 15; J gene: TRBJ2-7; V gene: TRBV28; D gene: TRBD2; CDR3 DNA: TGTGCCAGCAGCCCCGAACTAGCGGGGGCATACGAGCAGTACTTC; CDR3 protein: CASSPELAGAYEQYF
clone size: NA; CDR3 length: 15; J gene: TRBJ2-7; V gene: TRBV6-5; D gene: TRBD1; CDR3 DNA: TGTGCCAGCAGTTTTCGGGACAGGGGATCCTACGAGCAGTACTTC; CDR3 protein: CASSFRDRGSYEQYF
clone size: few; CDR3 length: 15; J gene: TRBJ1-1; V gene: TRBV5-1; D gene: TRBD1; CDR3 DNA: TGCGCCAGCAGCTTGGGAGGGACAGTGAACACTGAAGCTTTCTTT; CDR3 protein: CASSLGGTVNTEAFF
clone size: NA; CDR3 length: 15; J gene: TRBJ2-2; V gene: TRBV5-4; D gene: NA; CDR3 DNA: TGTGCCAGCAGCTTGGGGCAGGCGACCACCGGGGAGCTGTTTTTT; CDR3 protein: CASSLGQATTGELFF
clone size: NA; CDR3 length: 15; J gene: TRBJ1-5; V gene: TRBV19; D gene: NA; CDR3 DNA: TGTGCCAGTAGTGGCAGGGCTTCGAGCAATCAGCCCCAGCATTTT; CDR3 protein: CASSGRASSNQPQHF
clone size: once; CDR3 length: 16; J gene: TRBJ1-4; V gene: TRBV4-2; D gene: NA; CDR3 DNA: TGTGCCAGCAGCCAGGATACTAACAGGGTTAATGAAAAACTGTTTTTT; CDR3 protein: CASSQDTNRVNEKLFF
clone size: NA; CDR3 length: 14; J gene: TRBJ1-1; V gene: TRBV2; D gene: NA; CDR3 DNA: TGTGCCAGCAGTGAATGGATAGGCCACACTGAAGCTTTCTTT; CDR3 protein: CASSEWIGHTEAFF
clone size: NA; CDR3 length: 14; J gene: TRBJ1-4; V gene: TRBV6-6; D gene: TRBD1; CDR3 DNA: TGTGCCAGCAGAATGGGACAGGAGGGTGAAAAACTGTTTTTT; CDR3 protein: CASRMGQEGEKLFF
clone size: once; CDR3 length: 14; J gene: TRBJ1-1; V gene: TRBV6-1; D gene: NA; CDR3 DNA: TGTGCCAGCGGTGATAGGGGGAGGAACACTGAAGCTTTCTTT; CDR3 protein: CASGDRGRNTEAFF
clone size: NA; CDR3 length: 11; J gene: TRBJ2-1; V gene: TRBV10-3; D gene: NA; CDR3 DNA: TGTGCCGTAAAGGGGTTCAATGAGCAGTTCTTC; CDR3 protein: CAVKGFNEQFF
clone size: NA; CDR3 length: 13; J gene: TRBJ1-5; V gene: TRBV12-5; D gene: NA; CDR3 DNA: TGTGCTAGTGCCTCGACTTGGGGTCAGCCCCAGCATTTT; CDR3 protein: CASASTWGQPQHF
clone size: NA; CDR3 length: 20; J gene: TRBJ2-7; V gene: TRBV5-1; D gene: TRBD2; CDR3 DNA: TGCGCCAGCAGCTTGGTGTCTTATGGGCTAGCGGCACATCGTCACTACGAGCAGTACTTC; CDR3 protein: CASSLVSYGLAAHRHYEQYF
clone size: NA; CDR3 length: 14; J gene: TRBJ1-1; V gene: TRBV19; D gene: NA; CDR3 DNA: TGTGCCAGTAGTGCATACGTTGGTAACACTGAAGCTTTCTTT; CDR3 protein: CASSAYVGNTEAFF
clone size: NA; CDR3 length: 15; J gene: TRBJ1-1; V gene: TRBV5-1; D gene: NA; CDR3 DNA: TGCGCCAGCAGCTTGGCAAGAGGGGGGTACACTGAAGCTTTCTTT; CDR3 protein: CASSLARGGYTEAFF